This TCR beta chain stems from a study of blood T cell repertoires in COVID-19. On the study more broadly: Both acute and convalescent COVID-19 samples were obtained from the United States, Italy and Spain. Sources were T cells, B-cell-depleted T cells, or PBMCs; the material itself was cDNA or gDNA.

CDR3 size: 15 residues. Germline lookup yields CDR1 SGHDT and CDR2 YYEEEE. After removal of 3 bases from V and 5 bases from J, the junction contained 7 bases not matched to a gene. Per the original methods: From reference gene primer amplification, estimates of nucleated cell counts were derived. Clones were read by immunoSEQ multiplex PCR, and TCRdb kept only the in-frame ones, dropping some. V and J calls plus clone size are reproduced from that table; the DNA served to infer D and trimming. The sample includes roughly 85,000 clones, roughly 88% of them seen just once. The clonotype was recovered from a man aged 50-59 years with active or convalescent COVID-19. The chain carries TRBV5-6 and TRBJ1-5; 8 bases match TRBD1. The sample taken for sequencing was peripheral blood. CDR3 loop: CASSSWTGLDQPQHF. The CDR3 DNA follows: TGTGCCAGCAGCTCTTGGACAGGGTTGGATCAGCCCCAGCATTTT.